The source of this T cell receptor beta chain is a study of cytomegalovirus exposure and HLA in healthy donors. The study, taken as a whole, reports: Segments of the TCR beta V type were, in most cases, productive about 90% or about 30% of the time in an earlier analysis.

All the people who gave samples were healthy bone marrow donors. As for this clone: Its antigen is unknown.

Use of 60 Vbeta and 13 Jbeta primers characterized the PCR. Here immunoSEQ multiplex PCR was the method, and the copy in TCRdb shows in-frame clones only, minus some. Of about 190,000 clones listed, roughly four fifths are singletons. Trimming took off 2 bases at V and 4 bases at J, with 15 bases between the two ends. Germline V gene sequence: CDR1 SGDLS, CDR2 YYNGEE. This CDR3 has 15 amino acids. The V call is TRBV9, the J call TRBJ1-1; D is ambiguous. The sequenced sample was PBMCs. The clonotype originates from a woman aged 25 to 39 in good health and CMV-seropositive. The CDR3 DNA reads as TGTGCCAGCAGCGTTGGAGGCCCTTGGGGCACTGAAGCTTTCTTT. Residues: CASSVGGPWGTEAFF.